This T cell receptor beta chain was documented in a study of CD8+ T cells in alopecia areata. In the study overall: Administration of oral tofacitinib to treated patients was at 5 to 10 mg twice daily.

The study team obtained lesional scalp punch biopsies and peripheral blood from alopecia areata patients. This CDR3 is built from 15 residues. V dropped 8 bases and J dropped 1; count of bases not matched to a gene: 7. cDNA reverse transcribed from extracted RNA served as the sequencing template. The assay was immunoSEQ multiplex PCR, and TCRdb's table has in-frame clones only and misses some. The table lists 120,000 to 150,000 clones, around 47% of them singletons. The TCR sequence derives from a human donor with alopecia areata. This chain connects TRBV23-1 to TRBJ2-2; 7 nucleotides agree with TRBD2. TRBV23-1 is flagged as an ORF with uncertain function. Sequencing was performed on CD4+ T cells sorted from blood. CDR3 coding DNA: TGCGCCAGCTTGCATGGGAGGGAGAACACCGGGGAGCTGTTTTTT. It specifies CASLHGRENTGELFF.